This T cell receptor beta chain was sequenced during a study of blood T cell repertoires in COVID-19. Background on the study: Whether acute or convalescent, the COVID-19 samples came from the United States, Italy and Spain. In each case, the material was cDNA or gDNA derived from T cells, B-cell-depleted T cells, or PBMCs.

Sequencing used immunoSEQ multiplex PCR; TCRdb keeps in-frame clones, though not all of them. The repertoire holds around 230,000 clones, with 83% as singletons. The V end lost 2 bases, the J end lost 4 bases, and 19 bases lay between the germline ends. CDR3 size: 17 residues. Germline V gives CDR1 SEHNR, CDR2 FQNEAQ (reference sequence). This clonotype originated in a woman between 35 and 50 years old with active or convalescent COVID-19. This rearrangement joins TRBV7-9 to TRBJ2-3; weak D call: TRBD1 (6 bases). Specimen: peripheral blood. The CDR3 loop reads CASSLPGGRVSPDTQYF. The DNA of the CDR3 is TGTGCCAGCAGCTTACCTGGGGGCAGGGTGTCCCCAGATACGCAGTATTTT. Variable domain in full (rest from reference TRBV7-9 and TRBJ2-3): DTGVSQNPRHKITKRGQNVTFRCDPISEHNRLYWYRQTLGQGPEFLTYFQNEAQLEKSRLLSDRFSAERPKGSFSTLEIQRTEQGDSAMYLCASSLPGGRVSPDTQYFGPGTRLTVL.